Listed here are 3 T cell receptor beta chains from one sample, sequenced in a study of glioma-infiltrating T cells after dendritic cell vaccination. Time point specified: after dendritic cell vaccination, including at tumor progression/relapse. Clones were read by immunoSEQ multiplex PCR, and TCRdb kept only the in-frame ones, dropping some. Of tens of thousands of clones in the sample, approximately 78% were seen once. The sample here was blood, taken after dendritic cell vaccination. These receptors originate from a human donor with glioblastoma.

The chain links TRBV28 to TRBJ1-2; D gene ambiguous. Germline V gives CDR1 MDHEN, CDR2 SYDVKM. V lost 8 bases to trimming and J lost 8 bases, with 9 bases between them. This CDR3 region has 10 residues. The CDR3 spells CASWQEGYTF. CDR3 nucleotide sequence: TGTGCCAGCTGGCAGGAAGGCTACACCTTC.

The chain has TRBV6-6 and TRBJ2-3; no reliable D call. The CDR3 is 14 amino acids. V lost 2 bases to trimming and J lost 5 bases, with 11 bases between them. Looked up from germline, CDR1 is MNHNY and CDR2 is SVGAGI (reference sequence). CDR3 in DNA: TGTGCCAGCAGTTACCTCAATCCCGGAGATACGCAGTATTTT. Translating it yields CASSYLNPGDTQYF.

This rearrangement joins TRBV6-6 to TRBJ2-3, with D tentatively TRBD1 (5 bases). This CDR3 contains 14 residues. Trimming left V 0 bases short and J 1 base short, with 5 bases between. Germline V gene sequence: CDR1 MNHNY, CDR2 SVGAGI (reference sequence). CDR3 loop: CASSYSRGTDTQYF. CDR3 coding DNA: TGTGCCAGCAGTTACTCCAGGGGCACAGATACGCAGTATTTT.